These T cell receptor beta chains were read from a single sample in a study of T-cell reconstitution after alpha-beta-depleted transplantation in children. TCRdb re-analysed the PCR reads in MiXCR, keeping a single row per CDR3 protein. The data show under 750,000 distinct CDR3 sequences, around 23% seen once. Sequencing used PBMCs, mostly from graft donor cells, obtained 360 days after TCRalphabeta/CD19-depleted stem cell transplant. All receptors come from a boy in the first two years of life who had a stem cell transplant for acute myeloid leukemia, so the T cells may come from the graft donor. Each CDR3 is given with its conserved first and last residue. Fields, in order: V gene, J gene, clone size, D gene, CDR3 DNA, CDR3 protein. A D gene is named only where the DNA matches it firmly. Size values are once, few and many counts, or a class for expanded clones, and some rows have none.

TRBV15	TRBJ2-4	many	NA	TGTGCCACCAGCAGGATTGGGGCCGGGGATCTAGCCAAAAACATTCAGTACTTC	CATSRIGAGDLAKNIQYF
TRBV12-3/TRBV12-4	TRBJ2-5	many	NA	TGTGCCAGCAGTTTAAGGCAGGGTGGAGAGACCCAGTACTTC	CASSLRQGGETQYF
TRBV5-1	TRBJ1-4	NA	NA	TGCGCCAGCAGCTTGTCCGGGGAGGGGGATAATGAAAAACTGTTTTTT	CASSLSGEGDNEKLFF
TRBV7-9	TRBJ2-3	many	NA	TGTGCCAGCAGCCCTACCCCAGCGGGCCCCACAGATACGCAGTATTTT	CASSPTPAGPTDTQYF
TRBV25-1	TRBJ1-3	few	NA	TGTGCCAGCAGTGAAGTGGCAGTTACAACAGCATCTGGAAACACCATATATTTT	CASSEVAVTTASGNTIYF
TRBV20-1	TRBJ2-1	NA	TRBD2	TGCAGTGCCACGGGGGAGGGCAGGAGACCCGGGTTCTTC	CSATGEGRRPGFF
TRBV5-1	TRBJ1-1	few	TRBD1	TGCGCCAGCAGCAGGACAGGGGGCAAGAACACTGAAGCTTTCTTT	CASSRTGGKNTEAFF
TRBV6-4	TRBJ1-1	few	NA	TGTGCCAGTTGCGCGACTCCGGGTAGCGCGAACACTGAAGCTTTCTTT	CASCATPGSANTEAFF
TRBV29-1	TRBJ2-6	many	NA	TGCAGCGTTGTAGGGGGCTCTGGGGCCAACGTCCTGACTTTC	CSVVGGSGANVLTF
TRBV20-1	TRBJ2-7	many	NA	TGCAGTGCTAGCGCAGTGGTAGGGTACTCCTACGAGCAGTACTTC	CSASAVVGYSYEQYF
TRBV12-3/TRBV12-4	TRBJ1-1	NA	TRBD1	TGTGCCAGCAGTTTAGGGGACAGATACACTGAAGCTTTCTTT	CASSLGDRYTEAFF
TRBV4-1	TRBJ1-5	many	NA	TGCGCCAGCAGCCAAGATGGCAGGAGAAATCAGCCCCAGCATTTT	CASSQDGRRNQPQHF
TRBV6-5	TRBJ2-3	NA	TRBD2	TGTGCCAGCAGTTGGCGGGGGGGCAAAGATACGCAGTATTTT	CASSWRGGKDTQYF
TRBV4-2	TRBJ2-1	many	NA	TGTGCCAGCAGCCAAGACGCCCTCAATGAGCAGTTCTTC	CASSQDALNEQFF
TRBV7-9	TRBJ2-2	many	NA	TGTGCCAGCAGCTTACCCGAAGCCACCGGGGAGCTGTTTTTT	CASSLPEATGELFF
TRBV20-1	TRBJ2-1	NA	NA	TGCAGTGCTCTCCGGGACTCTGCATACAATGAGCAGTTCTTC	CSALRDSAYNEQFF
TRBV29-1	TRBJ2-7	NA	TRBD1	TGCAGCGCTATAACAGGGGCCACCTACGAGCAGTACTTC	CSAITGATYEQYF
TRBV10-2	TRBJ1-1	few	NA	TGCGCCAGCATGCCGGGAGTCACTGAAGCTTTCTTT	CASMPGVTEAFF
TRBV7-2	TRBJ2-1	few	TRBD2	TGTGCCAGCAGCTCAGTCGATACTAGCGGGGCTAATGAGCAGTTCTTC	CASSSVDTSGANEQFF
TRBV2	TRBJ2-3	NA	TRBD2	TGTGCCAGCCTAGCGGGGCGCACAGATACGCAGTATTTT	CASLAGRTDTQYF
TRBV20-1	TRBJ1-5	NA	NA	TGCAGTGCTAGTGTAGCTCTCAGCAATCAGCCCCAGCATTTT	CSASVALSNQPQHF
TRBV7-2	TRBJ1-5	few	NA	TGTGCCAGCAGCGAATCAGGGTATTATAGCAATCAGCCCCAGCATTTT	CASSESGYYSNQPQHF
TRBV29-1	TRBJ1-2	NA	TRBD1	TGCAGCGCAGACCGGGACAGGGGGGATGGCTACACCTTC	CSADRDRGDGYTF
TRBV7-9	TRBJ2-7	many	NA	TGTGCCAGCAGCAGAGACAGACCGAATTACGAGCAGTACTTC	CASSRDRPNYEQYF
TRBV20-1	TRBJ1-2	few	NA	TGCAGTGCTAGAGATTATGGGGAGGGCTATGGCTACACCTTC	CSARDYGEGYGYTF
TRBV20-1	TRBJ2-3	NA	NA	TGCAGTGCTAGAGATCCAGGACGCACCACAGATACGCAGTATTTT	CSARDPGRTTDTQYF
TRBV5-1	TRBJ2-7	once	TRBD1	TGCGCCAGCGGGACAGGGCCTTCCTACGAGCAGTACTTC	CASGTGPSYEQYF
TRBV20-1	TRBJ1-2	NA	TRBD1	TGCAGTGCGAGCCGGGACAGGGCCTATGGCTACACCTTC	CSASRDRAYGYTF
TRBV20-1	TRBJ1-4	NA	NA	TGCAGTGCTACCAGGACCGTCGCAACTAATGAAAAACTGTTTTTT	CSATRTVATNEKLFF
TRBV5-1	TRBJ2-1	NA	NA	TGCGCCAGCAGCTCCCCCCGAACAGGGTACAATGAGCAGTTCTTC	CASSSPRTGYNEQFF
TRBV7-2	TRBJ2-7	few	NA	TGTGCCAGCAGCTACCAGAGAGCCTACGAGCAGTACTTC	CASSYQRAYEQYF
TRBV7-9	TRBJ2-2	NA	TRBD1	TGTGCCAGCAGCGCCCAGGGGCAGGGGGCTCACACCGGGGAGCTGTTTTTT	CASSAQGQGAHTGELFF
TRBV29-1	TRBJ2-2	few	TRBD2	TGCAGCGTGGAGAGCGGGGGGGCCACCGGGGAGCTGTTTTTT	CSVESGGATGELFF
TRBV9	TRBJ2-3	many	NA	TGTGCCAGCGGGGGGACTACAGATACGCAGTATTTT	CASGGTTDTQYF
TRBV12-3/TRBV12-4	TRBJ1-3	few	NA	TGTGCCAGCAGTTTCCCTCGGGGGGGGAGCTCTGGAAACACCATATATTTT	CASSFPRGGSSGNTIYF
TRBV6-5	TRBJ2-5	NA	NA	TGTGCCAGCAGTAACCGACAGGGAGGAGAGACCCAGTACTTC	CASSNRQGGETQYF
TRBV29-1	TRBJ2-3	many	NA	TGCAGCGTTCCCCAGATAGCAGATACGCAGTATTTT	CSVPQIADTQYF
TRBV11-2	TRBJ2-3	NA	TRBD2	TGTGCCAGCAGCCTAACTAGCGGGGGGGGCTCAGATACGCAGTATTTT	CASSLTSGGGSDTQYF
TRBV27	TRBJ2-2	many	NA	TGTGCCAGCAGTTTCCCCACCTCCGGGGACGGCAGGGGGGAGCTGTTTTTT	CASSFPTSGDGRGELFF
TRBV5-1	TRBJ1-1	few	NA	TGCGCCAGCAGCTTGGACGCCCGCAGCTCCGAAGCTTTCTTT	CASSLDARSSEAFF
TRBV10-2	TRBJ2-5	NA	TRBD2	TGCGCCAGCAGTGAGTCGGGACTACACCAAGAGACCCAGTACTTC	CASSESGLHQETQYF
TRBV9	TRBJ1-1	NA	NA	TGTGCCAGCAGCGAGGTTAACCCTGAAGCTTTCTTT	CASSEVNPEAFF
TRBV7-9	TRBJ2-1	few	NA	TGTGCCAGCAGCTTAGAGAGCGCGGGGCAGTTCTTC	CASSLESAGQFF
TRBV28	TRBJ2-1	once	TRBD2	TGTGCCAGCAGGTTATACACTAGCGGGGGGCGAGATGAGCAGTTCTTC	CASRLYTSGGRDEQFF
TRBV7-9	TRBJ2-7	NA	TRBD1	TGTGCCAGCAGCTTAGCCGGGACAGGTCTCTACGAGCAGTACTTC	CASSLAGTGLYEQYF
TRBV6-5	TRBJ1-6	few	NA	TGTGCCAGCGTTGGGTCCTATAATTCACCCCTCCACTTT	CASVGSYNSPLHF